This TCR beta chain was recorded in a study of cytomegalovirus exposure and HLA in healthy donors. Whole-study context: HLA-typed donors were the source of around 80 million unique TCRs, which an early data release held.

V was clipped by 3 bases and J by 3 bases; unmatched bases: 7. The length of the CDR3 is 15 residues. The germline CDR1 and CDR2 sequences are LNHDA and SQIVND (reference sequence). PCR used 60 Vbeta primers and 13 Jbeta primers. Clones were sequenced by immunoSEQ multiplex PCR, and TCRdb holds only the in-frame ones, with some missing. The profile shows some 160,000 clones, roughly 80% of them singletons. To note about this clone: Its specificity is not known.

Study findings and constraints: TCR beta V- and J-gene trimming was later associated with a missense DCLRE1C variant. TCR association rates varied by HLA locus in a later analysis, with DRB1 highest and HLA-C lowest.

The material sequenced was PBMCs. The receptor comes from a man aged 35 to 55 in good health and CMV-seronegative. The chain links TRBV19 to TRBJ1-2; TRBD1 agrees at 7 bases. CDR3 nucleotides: TGTGCCAGTAGTATCCGGGACAGACTCTACTATGGCTACACCTTC. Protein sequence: CASSIRDRLYYGYTF.